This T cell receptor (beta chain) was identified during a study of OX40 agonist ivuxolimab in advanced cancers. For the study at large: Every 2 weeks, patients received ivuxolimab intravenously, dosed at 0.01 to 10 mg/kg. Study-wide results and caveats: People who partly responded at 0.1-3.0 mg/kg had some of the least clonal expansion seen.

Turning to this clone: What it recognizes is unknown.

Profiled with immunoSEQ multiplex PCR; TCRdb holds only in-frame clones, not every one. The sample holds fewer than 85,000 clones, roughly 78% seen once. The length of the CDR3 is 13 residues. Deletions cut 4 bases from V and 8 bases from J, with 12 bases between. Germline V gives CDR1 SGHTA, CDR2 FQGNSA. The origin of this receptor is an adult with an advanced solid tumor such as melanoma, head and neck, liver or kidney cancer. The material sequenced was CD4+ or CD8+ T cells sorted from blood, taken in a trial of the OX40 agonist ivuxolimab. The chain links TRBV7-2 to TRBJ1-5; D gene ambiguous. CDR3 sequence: CASSSPNSEPQHF. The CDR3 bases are TGTGCCAGCAGCTCTCCGAACTCGGAGCCCCAGCATTTT.